The entry that follows covers one T cell receptor (beta chain) sequence. This CDR3 has 15 residues. With 7 bases removed from V and 2 bases from J, the gap between germline ends came to 17 bases. The germline gives CDR1 LNHDA, CDR2 SQIVND (reference sequence). The data belong to a study of blood T cell repertoires in COVID-19. Study context: The United States, Italy and Spain supplied acute and convalescent COVID-19 samples. T cells, B-cell-depleted T cells, or PBMCs supplied cDNA or gDNA.

Authors' methods: Cell counts per sample came from amplifying reference gene primers. Sequenced by immunoSEQ multiplex PCR; TCRdb stores in-frame clones only, minus some. That table furnishes V, J and clone size, whereas the DNA furnished D and trimming. The sample includes some 120,000 clones, 84% of them seen just once. The sequencing sample was made of peripheral blood. This clonotype was sampled from a woman in her 30s who had recovered from COVID-19. J is TRBJ1-2 and V is TRBV19; tentative D call: TRBD1 (6 bases). CDR3 region: CASTAGRGHNYGYTF. The CDR3 region has the DNA TGTGCCAGTACCGCTGGCCGGGGACACAACTATGGCTACACCTTC.